This T cell receptor (beta chain) is from a study of OX40 agonist ivuxolimab in advanced cancers. Turning to the study itself: The study treated patients with ivuxolimab, an agonistic anti-OX40 (CD134) antibody. Patients were treated with intravenous ivuxolimab, dosed at 0.01 to 10 mg/kg and infused every 2 weeks.

From germline, CDR1 is SGHRS and CDR2 YFSETQ. This CDR3 has 13 residues. Trimming shortened V by 0 bases and J by 6 bases, and 6 bases separated the two germline ends. The study, taken as a whole, reports: Circulating CD4+ and CD8+ T cells showed clonal expansion by week 6 at 0.1 to 3.0 mg/kg.

Some clones are missing from TCRdb's copy, which holds only in-frame ones; the method was immunoSEQ multiplex PCR. The sample yields tens of thousands of clones, around 84% seen once. On cycle 4 day 1 and cycle 7 day 1, as well as at baseline, blood was sampled. Points on this clone: The antigen remains undetermined.

V and J are TRBV5-1 and TRBJ2-2; no firm D call. Source: CD4+ or CD8+ T cells sorted from blood, taken in a trial of the OX40 agonist ivuxolimab. The clonotype comes from an adult with an advanced solid tumor such as melanoma, head and neck, liver or kidney cancer. CDR3 in amino acids: CASSLESAGELFF. The CDR3 DNA reads TGCGCCAGCAGCTTGGAAAGCGCCGGGGAGCTGTTTTTT.